This TCR beta chain was observed in a study of vaccination and CD4 T cells after COVID-19 (dated by TCRdb to 2021 to 2024). General notes on the study: Every convalescent patient had a positive nasal swab PCR test for SARS-CoV-2, with mild disease in eight to ten patients and severe disease in one. Post-vaccine blood samples were collected a median of about 66 days after the second vaccine dose, ranging from roughly 13 to 250 days. Culture stimuli were overlapping spike peptide pools from SARS-CoV-2 and from the common cold coronaviruses HCoV-NL63, HCoV-OC43 and HCoV-229E. Participants received two doses of either the Pfizer-BioNTech BNT162b2 vaccine (n=8) or the Moderna mRNA-1273 vaccine (n=2). In the convalescent cohort there were six males and four females, among whom were two Hispanic individuals, seven Caucasians, two Asians and one multiracial person. In under twelve COVID-19 convalescent patients and a few infection-naive healthy vaccine recipients, researchers compared the spike-specific CD4+ TCR repertoire from before mRNA vaccination with the repertoire from after. Post-COVID blood samples from convalescent patients were collected a median of about 110 days after diagnosis, with a range of 35 to 161 days. Control cultures used a CEFX viral epitope pool as positive control, an HIV-1 Nef peptide pool as negative control, or no peptide. Study-wide conclusions, independent of this receptor: Nearly all vaccine-specific clones in convalescent patients (304 of 307) were mono-reactive for SARS-CoV-2 spike rather than cross-reactive with common cold coronaviruses. Among convalescent patients, a median about 86% of the SARS-CoV-2-reactive clones seen after vaccination appeared only after vaccination, which suggests priming specific to the vaccine. Although the median number of SARS-CoV-2-reactive clonotypes went up from 20 to 25 after infection to 38 after vaccination, the increase was not significant. Relatively few convalescent patients were included in the study, and early timepoints after natural infection were not analyzed.

The sample's treatment or condition label, decoded: 10-day PBMC culture with coronavirus spike peptide pools or control peptides (ViraFEST assay). The ViraFEST assay was used in the study, in which antigen-specific T cells were expanded with peptide pools and expanded clonotypes were subsequently identified by TCR sequencing. The positive SARS-CoV-2 PCR tests of the convalescent patients were dated from March to December 2020, before the Alpha, Beta and Delta variants emerged in the United States. Roughly 2 million PBMCs per well were cultured in IMDM with roughly 5% human AB serum and 8 to 10 IU/ml IL-2, plus 10 ug/ml peptide pools. On days 3 and 7, half of the culture medium was replaced with fresh IL-2-containing medium. Once the cells had been in culture for around nine days, the EasySep CD4+ T cell isolation kit was used to isolate CD4+ T cells by negative selection. PBMCs were separated from whole blood using Ficoll-Paque Plus gradient centrifugation and then either used fresh or cryopreserved at -140C. Culture conditions were generally each tested in triplicate wells.

The library was built by means of PCR. At the Johns Hopkins FTIC core, DNA from the cultured CD4+ T cells underwent TCR sequencing with the Oncomine TCR Beta short-read assay. The QIAamp micro DNA kit was used to extract genomic DNA from the cultured CD4+ T cells. The Oncomine TCR Beta libraries from cultured CD4+ T cells were pooled using unique dual indexes and then sequenced on an Illumina iSeq 100. Regarding the original processing steps: Non-productive sequences were filtered out, and CDR3s that did not start with C, did not end with F or W, or were shorter than 7 amino acids were discarded. Antigen-specific clonotypes were identified using the MANAFEST web application through comparison of peptide-stimulated wells with reference and other culture wells. For a clone to be called positive, the clone needed an FDR below 0.05, an odds ratio above 5, and a productive frequency above 0.1% in at least two of three replicate wells. A clonotype counted as cross-reactive if it showed significant expansion both in the SARS-CoV-2 spike wells and in at least one common cold coronavirus spike condition. Similarity between CDR3 sequences was evaluated in R version 3.6.1 using Levenshtein distances (stringdist) and unrooted phylogenetic trees (ape). TCRdb reprocessed the public reads (quality trimming at Q25 with fastp, clone calling with MiXCR) and kept in-frame beta chains. Rows with a matching CDR3 protein are joined into one entry that keeps the most common DNA and genes. TCRdb, not the authors, supplied the V and J calls. The sample has about 17,000 distinct CDR3 sequences on record, roughly 40% of them singletons. The ten largest clones represent under 9% of the sample.

Regarding this clonotype: Its specific antigen is unknown. Qualities for individual bases were not recorded, and no much larger clone is one base off.

V is reduced by 4 bases and J by 1 base, leaving a spacing of 14 bases between them. Taken from the germline V gene (reference sequence), the CDR1 and CDR2 loops are SGHNT and YYREEE. From the cysteine up to the phenylalanine, the CDR3 has a length of 15 residues. Only CDR3 DNA remains: 45 bases, in frame from the first base. The rearranged segments are TRBV5-4 and TRBJ2-5; the D gene cannot be resolved beyond TRBD1 or TRBD2, each matching 5 bases. Material: CD4+ T cells from blood, cultured in vitro. The receptor comes from a human donor who had recovered from COVID-19. The nucleotides are TGTGCCAGCAGCCGGACACGGGGTGCCCAAGAGACCCAGTACTTC. Its product reads: CASSRTRGAQETQYF.